Each of the 11 T cell receptor beta chains below was sequenced from the same sample in a study of blood T cell repertoires in COVID-19. The method was immunoSEQ multiplex PCR; TCRdb's version includes in-frame clones alone and lacks a portion of them. The table has about 74,000 clones, just under 85% seen once. Material for sequencing was peripheral blood. The receptors were gathered from a man in his 70s with acute or convalescent COVID-19.

The rearrangement uses TRBV7-3 and TRBJ1-1, with D possibly TRBD1 on 6 matching bases. The CDR3 runs to 14 residues. CDR1 and CDR2 (germline): SGHTA, FQGTGA. Trimming took 5 bases from V and 1 from J, leaving 11 bases between them. The CDR3 DNA reads TGTGCCAGCAGCCCAGACAGGCAGAACACTGAAGCTTTCTTT. This sequence encodes CASSPDRQNTEAFF.

The CDR3 sequence is CASSLGGTNTEAFF. In DNA, the CDR3 is TGCGCCAGCAGCTTGGGCGGGACGAACACTGAAGCTTTCTTT. This chain joins TRBV5-1 and TRBJ1-1; possible D gene TRBD1, 5 bases. Germline assignment: CDR1 SGHRS and CDR2 YFSETQ. V dropped 0 bases and J dropped 1 base, with 7 bases sitting between them. This CDR3 is 14 amino acids long.

CDR3 in amino acids: CASSLWTGGDNEQFF. The CDR3 nucleotides are TGTGCCAGCAGTTTATGGACGGGAGGAGACAATGAGCAGTTCTTC. The V gene is TRBV28, the J gene TRBJ2-1; TRBD2 matches at 7 bases. Per the germline V gene, CDR1 is MDHEN and CDR2 is SYDVKM. V lost 0 bases and J lost 5; bases outside the gene matches: 4. The CDR3 spans 15 residues.

Only one count was recorded for this clone. V usage is TRBV18 and J usage is TRBJ2-7; D gene unclear. Germline V gene data show CDR1 as KGHSH and CDR2 as LQKENI. The CDR3 sequence is 12 residues long. The germline V and J ends were trimmed by 2 bases and 3 bases, with 5 bases remaining between them. The CDR3 region has the DNA TGTGCCAGCTCACCAAACAACTACGAGCAGTACTTC. It codes for CASSPNNYEQYF.

The rearrangement joins TRBV6-5 to TRBJ1-2; no clear D. The germline V gene has CDR1 MNHEY and CDR2 SVGAGI. V shed 0 bases and J shed 8 bases, with 13 bases lying between them. The CDR3 spans 14 residues. CDR3 sequence reads: CASSYSTQAEGYTF. In DNA form, the CDR3 reads TGTGCCAGCAGTTACTCGACCCAGGCAGAGGGCTACACCTTC.

The chain joins TRBV5-1 to TRBJ2-5; maybe TRBD2 (6 bases). V shed 3 bases and J shed 0 bases, with 12 bases lying between them. The CDR3 length is 15 residues. Germline assignment: CDR1 SGHRS and CDR2 YFSETQ. CDR3 DNA: TGCGCCAGCAGCTCGGGGACTGGAAACCAAGAGACCCAGTACTTC. It translates to CASSSGTGNQETQYF.

V is TRBV27 and J is TRBJ1-6; D remains unclear. The CDR3 is made up of 14 amino acids. Looked up from germline, CDR1 is MNHEY and CDR2 is SMNVEV (reference sequence). V lost 3 bases and J 0 bases, leaving 3 bases between the germline ends. The CDR3 here is CASSFVSYNSPLHF. Written as DNA, the CDR3 is TGTGCCAGCAGTTTCGTCTCCTATAATTCACCCCTCCACTTT.

The sample holds a few counts of this clone. The V and J genes are TRBV4-3 and TRBJ2-1, with 7 bases that match TRBD2. The germline gives CDR1 LGHNA, CDR2 YSLEER. The CDR3 runs 16 residues. V shed 0 bases and J 7 bases; nucleotides not matched to a gene: 9. Written as DNA, the CDR3 is TGCGCCAGCAGCCAAGATCTCGGGGGGATCTCGAATGAGCAGTTCTTC. Encoded protein: CASSQDLGGISNEQFF.

This clone showed up just a few times. This chain links TRBV6-5 with TRBJ2-2; 7 bases line up with TRBD2. V lost 4 bases to trimming and J lost 5 bases; unmatched junction nucleotides: 10. There are 16 residues in the CDR3. Germline V gene sequence: CDR1 MNHEY, CDR2 SVGAGI. Written as DNA, the CDR3 is TGTGCCAGCAGTTTCGGGGGGACCGTAGGGACCGGGGAGCTGTTTTTT. Its protein is CASSFGGTVGTGELFF.

The genes are TRBV5-1 and TRBJ1-1; D uncertain. Trimming cost V 3 bases and J 2 bases, with 8 bases left between them. The germline gives CDR1 SGHRS, CDR2 YFSETQ. CDR3 length: 13 residues. The CDR3 protein is CASSSGFNTEAFF. The DNA for the CDR3 is TGCGCCAGCAGCTCCGGGTTCAACACTGAAGCTTTCTTT.

J is TRBJ2-1 and V is TRBV5-1; possibly TRBD2 for D (5 bases). Between the trimmed V and J ends, which lost 4 bases and 7 bases, there was a span of 15 bases. Germline CDR1 is SGHRS and CDR2 is YFSETQ. The CDR3 extends over 14 amino acids. CDR3 sequence reads: CASSLLRGKNEQFF. As DNA, the CDR3 is TGCGCCAGCAGCCTGCTCCGGGGAAAAAATGAGCAGTTCTTC.